There are a few counts of the clone carrying this T cell receptor (beta chain). Its antigen is not identified. The entry originates in a study of blood T cells in healthy people across ages. Using a J-beta primer mix together with a sample-barcoded 5' primer, a second PCR was run for roughly 7 to 12 cycles. From the 5' RACE reads, TCRdb called clonotypes with MiXCR, one entry per CDR3 protein. Altogether fewer than 800,000 distinct CDR3 sequences are present, roughly 21% being singletons, with the ten largest covering roughly 3.9%. The sample providers were healthy Caucasian people from Russia, aged about 6 to 95. Isolation recovered at least 6.5 million PBMCs from every sample. Study-wide points: Comparison with aged donors showed that long-lived donors had more naive CD4+ cells and higher diversity. Unsorted PBMC material precluded a definitive naive versus antigen-experienced comparison.

This TCR was recovered from a man between 65 and 85 years old in good health. What was sequenced was blood.

Written as DNA, the CDR3 is TGTGCCAGCAGTCTCCCGGGCAGAAGAAACATTCAGTACTTC. Translated: CASSLPGRRNIQYF. This chain uses TRBV28 with TRBJ2-4; D not resolved. Trimming shortened V by 5 bases and J by 6 bases, and 14 bases separated the two germline ends. The CDR3 has 14 residues. Looked up from germline, CDR1 is MDHEN and CDR2 is SYDVKM.